Listed below are T cell receptor beta chains from one sample, sequenced in a study of post-analysis software for immune sequencing data. TCRdb re-derived calls from the PCR reads in MiXCR, one entry per CDR3 protein. The data hold roughly 800,000 distinct CDR3 sequences, with under 70% observed a single time. Input material: blood. The receptor source for this set is a girl between 5 and 17 years old with multiple sclerosis. Each CDR3 is given with its conserved first and last residue. The order of the fields is CDR3 protein, CDR3 DNA, D gene, V gene, clone size, J gene. D genes are given only for firm matches. Some rows mark clone size as missing; the rest say once, few, many or name a class of expanded clone.

cdr3_aa: CASSRTGEKTQYF
cdr3_nt: TGTGCCAGCAGCAGGACAGGGGAGAAGACCCAGTACTTC
d_call: TRBD1
v_call: TRBV6-5
clone_size: few
j_call: TRBJ2-5

cdr3_aa: CASSARQGYYEQYF
cdr3_nt: TGTGCCAGCAGTGCCAGACAGGGTTACTACGAGCAGTACTTC
d_call: TRBD1
v_call: TRBV6-6
clone_size: NA
j_call: TRBJ2-7

cdr3_aa: CASSLVAPDRSTDTQYF
cdr3_nt: TGTGCCAGCAGCTTAGTGGCGCCAGATAGAAGCACAGATACGCAGTATTTT
d_call: NA
v_call: TRBV11-2
clone_size: NA
j_call: TRBJ2-3

cdr3_aa: CASSLSSVGELFF
cdr3_nt: TGTGCCAGCAGCTTAAGTAGCGTTGGGGAGCTGTTTTTT
d_call: NA
v_call: TRBV7-3
clone_size: NA
j_call: TRBJ2-2

cdr3_aa: CASSYAATGSSYEQYF
cdr3_nt: TGTGCCAGCAGTTACGCAGCGACAGGTAGTTCCTACGAGCAGTACTTC
d_call: NA
v_call: TRBV6-2/TRBV6-3
clone_size: few
j_call: TRBJ2-7

cdr3_aa: CASSLRRQWDTQYF
cdr3_nt: TGTGCCAGCAGCCTCCGGCGGCAGTGGGATACGCAGTATTTT
d_call: NA
v_call: TRBV5-5
clone_size: NA
j_call: TRBJ2-3

cdr3_aa: CASSFLLKGLYGYTF
cdr3_nt: TGTGCCAGCAGCTTTTTACTGAAGGGTCTCTATGGCTACACCTTC
d_call: NA
v_call: TRBV11-2
clone_size: NA
j_call: TRBJ1-2

cdr3_aa: CASSGVKTQYF
cdr3_nt: TGTGCCAGCAGCGGTGTGAAGACCCAGTACTTC
d_call: NA
v_call: TRBV14
clone_size: few
j_call: TRBJ2-5

cdr3_aa: CAISGTGGYNEQYF
cdr3_nt: TGTGCCATCAGTGGGACAGGGGGCTACAATGAGCAGTACTTC
d_call: TRBD1
v_call: TRBV10-3
clone_size: NA
j_call: TRBJ2-7

cdr3_aa: CATYIATGRSYEQYF
cdr3_nt: TGTGCCACCTATATCGCCACAGGTCGCTCCTACGAGCAGTACTTC
d_call: NA
v_call: TRBV6-6
clone_size: NA
j_call: TRBJ2-7

cdr3_aa: CSARKGGAYEQYF
cdr3_nt: TGCAGTGCTAGAAAGGGGGGTGCTTACGAGCAGTACTTC
d_call: NA
v_call: TRBV20-1
clone_size: NA
j_call: TRBJ2-7

cdr3_aa: CATSLGDGETQYF
cdr3_nt: TGTGCCACCAGCCTCGGGGACGGAGAGACCCAGTACTTC
d_call: NA
v_call: TRBV15
clone_size: NA
j_call: TRBJ2-5

cdr3_aa: CASSPTGTDYNEQFF
cdr3_nt: TGTGCCAGCAGCCCGACCGGGACAGATTACAATGAGCAGTTCTTC
d_call: TRBD1
v_call: TRBV5-5
clone_size: NA
j_call: TRBJ2-1

cdr3_aa: CASARSELHTDTQYF
cdr3_nt: TGCGCCAGCGCTCGCAGCGAGCTTCACACAGATACGCAGTATTTT
d_call: NA
v_call: TRBV5-1
clone_size: NA
j_call: TRBJ2-3

cdr3_aa: CASSFHATGGASYEQYF
cdr3_nt: TGTGCCAGCAGCTTCCATGCTACAGGGGGCGCCTCCTACGAGCAGTACTTC
d_call: TRBD1
v_call: TRBV9
clone_size: NA
j_call: TRBJ2-7

cdr3_aa: CASSGLAGGPNEQFF
cdr3_nt: TGTGCCAGCAGTGGTCTAGCGGGAGGGCCGAATGAGCAGTTCTTC
d_call: TRBD2
v_call: TRBV6-4
clone_size: few
j_call: TRBJ2-1

cdr3_aa: CASSLEAVQPPQHF
cdr3_nt: TGTGCCAGCAGCTTAGAGGCGGTCCAGCCCCCCCAGCATTTT
d_call: NA
v_call: TRBV7-9
clone_size: NA
j_call: TRBJ1-5

cdr3_aa: CASSLPTITWGYTF
cdr3_nt: TGTGCCAGCAGCTTACCCACCATCACGTGGGGCTACACCTTC
d_call: NA
v_call: TRBV12-3/TRBV12-4
clone_size: few
j_call: TRBJ1-2

cdr3_aa: CASSQGQENYGYTF
cdr3_nt: TGTGCCAGCAGCCAGGGGCAGGAGAACTATGGCTACACCTTC
d_call: NA
v_call: TRBV3-1
clone_size: NA
j_call: TRBJ1-2

cdr3_aa: CASNGPLAGAGNEQFF
cdr3_nt: TGTGCCAGCAACGGACCACTAGCGGGAGCAGGGAATGAGCAGTTCTTC
d_call: TRBD2
v_call: TRBV7-8
clone_size: NA
j_call: TRBJ2-1

cdr3_aa: CASRVPGPGGGNQPQHF
cdr3_nt: TGTGCCAGCAGAGTTCCGGGACCGGGAGGCGGCAATCAGCCCCAGCATTTT
d_call: NA
v_call: TRBV28
clone_size: NA
j_call: TRBJ1-5

cdr3_aa: CSAIRGDQETQYF
cdr3_nt: TGCAGTGCTATTAGGGGCGACCAAGAGACCCAGTACTTC
d_call: NA
v_call: TRBV20-1
clone_size: NA
j_call: TRBJ2-5

cdr3_aa: CASSRDSYSTDTQYF
cdr3_nt: TGTGCCAGCAGCCGGGACAGTTATAGCACAGATACGCAGTATTTT
d_call: TRBD1
v_call: TRBV11-2
clone_size: NA
j_call: TRBJ2-3

cdr3_aa: CSAPQGINQPQHF
cdr3_nt: TGCAGTGCGCCCCAAGGGATTAATCAGCCCCAGCATTTT
d_call: NA
v_call: TRBV20-1
clone_size: NA
j_call: TRBJ1-5

cdr3_aa: CSARVQGLTYEQYF
cdr3_nt: TGCAGTGCTAGAGTCCAGGGCCTAACCTACGAGCAGTACTTC
d_call: NA
v_call: TRBV20-1
clone_size: NA
j_call: TRBJ2-7

cdr3_aa: CATSRAGMGNTEAFF
cdr3_nt: TGTGCCACCAGCAGAGCAGGGATGGGAAACACTGAAGCTTTCTTT
d_call: NA
v_call: TRBV15
clone_size: many
j_call: TRBJ1-1

cdr3_aa: CASSLAAGGISDEQFF
cdr3_nt: TGCGCCAGCAGCTTGGCGGCAGGGGGCATTAGCGATGAGCAGTTCTTC
d_call: TRBD1
v_call: TRBV5-1
clone_size: NA
j_call: TRBJ2-1

cdr3_aa: CASSQVRVGANVLTF
cdr3_nt: TGCGCCAGCAGCCAGGTCAGGGTTGGGGCCAACGTCCTGACTTTC
d_call: NA
v_call: TRBV4-1
clone_size: NA
j_call: TRBJ2-6

cdr3_aa: CSARDFLAGVQYF
cdr3_nt: TGCAGTGCTAGAGATTTCCTAGCGGGAGTTCAGTACTTC
d_call: TRBD2
v_call: TRBV20-1
clone_size: NA
j_call: TRBJ2-4

cdr3_aa: CAISQMNTEAFF
cdr3_nt: TGTGCCATCAGTCAAATGAACACTGAAGCTTTCTTT
d_call: NA
v_call: TRBV10-3
clone_size: few
j_call: TRBJ1-1

cdr3_aa: CSAPAGFGGEKLFF
cdr3_nt: TGCAGTGCTCCAGCGGGATTCGGGGGGGAAAAACTGTTTTTT
d_call: NA
v_call: TRBV20-1
clone_size: NA
j_call: TRBJ1-4

cdr3_aa: CSGLATYNEQFF
cdr3_nt: TGCAGTGGTCTAGCGACGTACAATGAGCAGTTCTTC
d_call: NA
v_call: TRBV20-1
clone_size: NA
j_call: TRBJ2-1